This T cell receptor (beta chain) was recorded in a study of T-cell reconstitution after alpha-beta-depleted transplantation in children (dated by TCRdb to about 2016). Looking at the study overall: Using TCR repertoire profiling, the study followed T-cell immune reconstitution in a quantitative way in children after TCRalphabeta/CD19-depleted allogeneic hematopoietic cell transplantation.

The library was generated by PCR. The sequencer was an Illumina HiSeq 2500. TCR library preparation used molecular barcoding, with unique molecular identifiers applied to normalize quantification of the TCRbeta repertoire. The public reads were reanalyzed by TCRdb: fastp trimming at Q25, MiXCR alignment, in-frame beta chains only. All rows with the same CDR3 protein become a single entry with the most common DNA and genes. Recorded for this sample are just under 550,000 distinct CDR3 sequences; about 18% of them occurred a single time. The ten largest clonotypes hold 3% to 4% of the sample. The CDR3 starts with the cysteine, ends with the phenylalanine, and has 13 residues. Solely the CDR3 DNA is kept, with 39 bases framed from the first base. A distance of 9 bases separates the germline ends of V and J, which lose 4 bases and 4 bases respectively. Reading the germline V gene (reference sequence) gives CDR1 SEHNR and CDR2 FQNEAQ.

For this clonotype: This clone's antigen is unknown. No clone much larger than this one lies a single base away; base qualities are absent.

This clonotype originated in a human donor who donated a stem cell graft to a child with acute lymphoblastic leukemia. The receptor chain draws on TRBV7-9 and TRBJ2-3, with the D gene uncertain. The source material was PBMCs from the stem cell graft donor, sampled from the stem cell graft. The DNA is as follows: TGTGCCAGCAGCTCCTTGATGTCAGATACGCAGTATTTT. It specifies CASSSLMSDTQYF.